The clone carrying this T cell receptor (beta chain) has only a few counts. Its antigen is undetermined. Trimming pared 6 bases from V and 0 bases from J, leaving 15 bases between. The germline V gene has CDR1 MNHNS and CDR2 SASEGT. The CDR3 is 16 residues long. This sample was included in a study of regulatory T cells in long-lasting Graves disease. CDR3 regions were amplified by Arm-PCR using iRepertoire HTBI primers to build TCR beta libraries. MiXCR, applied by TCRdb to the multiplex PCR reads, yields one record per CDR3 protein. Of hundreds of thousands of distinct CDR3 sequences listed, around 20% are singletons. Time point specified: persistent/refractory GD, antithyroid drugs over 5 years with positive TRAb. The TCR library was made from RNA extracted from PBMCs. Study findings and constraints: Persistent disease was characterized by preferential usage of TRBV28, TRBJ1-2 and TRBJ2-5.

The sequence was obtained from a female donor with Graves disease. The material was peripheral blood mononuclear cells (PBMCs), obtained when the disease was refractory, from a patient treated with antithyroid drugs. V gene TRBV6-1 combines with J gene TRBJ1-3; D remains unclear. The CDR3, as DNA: TGTGCCAGCAGGATCCTGCCTCAAACCTCTGGAAACACCATATATTTT. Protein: CASRILPQTSGNTIYF.